This T cell receptor beta chain emerged from a study of blood T cell repertoires in COVID-19 (dated by TCRdb to the early 2020s). At the level of the whole study: The collaborator samples originated in the United States, Italy and Spain and spanned the acute and convalescent phases of COVID-19. The material from the prospective study consisted of cDNA or gDNA derived from T cells, B-cell-depleted T cells, or PBMCs. Deeply sampled blood TCRbeta repertoires from subjects exposed to, actively infected with, or recovered from COVID-19 were included in the dataset. The repertoires were made available in a free public database intended to serve as a resource for research on the immune response to SARS-CoV-2. Samples were obtained from the ongoing ImmuneRACE study (first 160 participants) and from roughly 1,300 subjects provided by 6 global collaborators. Nearly every sample came with metadata listing a de-identified subject ID, COVID-19 status, age in years and sex. Where available, HLA class I and class II types were obtained from metadata supplied by the sample provider rather than from assay-based typing. General study outcomes and caveats: How much clinical and demographic metadata was included differed by source and by participant, and the metadata was provided uncurated.

The immunoSEQ Assay, a bias-controlled multiplex PCR, was used to amplify TCRbeta CDR3 regions from genomic DNA. As for the original processing: The number of nucleated cells in each sample was estimated by amplification of reference gene primers within the assay. To quantify the absolute abundance of each unique TCRbeta CDR3 rearrangement, sequence reads were collapsed and filtered. For each sample, productive Simpson clonality was calculated by taking the square root of Simpson's diversity index across productive rearrangements. TCRdb stores this immuneACCESS table with in-frame sequences only. Part of the clones is absent; in the studies checked, under half of the shortfall reflects unresolved V genes, and no reason is known for the rest. That table supplies the V and J calls and clone size; D and trimming were determined from the DNA. For this sample there are roughly 250,000 clones; roughly 91% appear just once. The ten largest clones add up to under 9.5% of the sample.

Enrolling through a virtual design, the prospective study's participants ranged in age from roughly 18 to 95 years and lived across roughly 23 United States geographic areas. Cohort assignment in the prospective study relied on participant-reported clinical history from a screening survey and a study questionnaire. For ImmuneRACE Cohort 3, a participant was defined as recovered based on two consecutive negative NP/OP PCR tests, clearance by a healthcare professional, or resolution of symptoms. In the prospective study, whole blood, serum and a nasopharyngeal or oropharyngeal swab were collected from each participant by mobile phlebotomists. Additional blood draws and questionnaires over an approximately 2-month period could optionally be provided by prospective study participants. Before DNA extraction, prospective study blood samples were shipped either frozen or at room temperature. The germline V gene supplies CDR1 SQVTM and CDR2 ANQGSEA. The CDR3 holds 14 amino acids from the cysteine to the phenylalanine. The CDR3 DNA has 42 bases and is translated from base 1. V lost 6 bases and J lost 4 bases; the stretch between them is 18 bases long.

In the case of this clone: The specificity of this receptor is unknown. No much larger clonotype is one base removed from it; base qualities were not supplied.

Sample: PBMCs or T cells enriched from blood (not recorded which). Recombination joined TRBV29-1 with TRBJ2-5, with no reliable assignment of the D segment. The receptor comes from a man between 35 and 55 years old who had recovered from COVID-19. The nucleotide sequence is given as TGCAGCGTGGGCCCCGCAGGAATGGGAGAGACCCAGTACTTC. Its protein is CSVGPAGMGETQYF.